A selection of T cell receptor beta chains follows, all from one sample in a study of blood T cell repertoires in COVID-19. Libraries were prepared by immunoSEQ multiplex PCR; TCRdb keeps only in-frame clonotypes and omits some of them. The repertoire holds some 400,000 clones, with roughly 91% as singletons. Sequenced sample: PBMCs or T cells enriched from blood (not recorded which). The source is a woman in her twenties or thirties who had recovered from COVID-19. Each CDR3 is given with its conserved first and last residue. D genes are given only for firm matches. Clone sizes are given selectively: once, few, many, or a class where the clone is expanded.

NA,TRBV10-1,TRBJ1-2,13,TRBD1,CASSDRGGYGYTF,TGCGCCAGCTCGGACAGGGGAGGATATGGCTACACCTTC
NA,TRBV12-3/TRBV12-4,TRBJ1-2,13,NA,CASSHTINYGYTF,TGTGCCAGCAGTCACACTATTAACTATGGCTACACCTTC
NA,TRBV27,TRBJ2-5,14,TRBD1,CASSSGGWAETQYF,TGTGCCAGCAGTTCAGGGGGCTGGGCAGAGACCCAGTACTTC
NA,TRBV19,TRBJ1-2,14,NA,CASSTGTSGYGYTF,TGTGCCAGTAGTACTGGGACATCCGGCTATGGCTACACCTTC
NA,TRBV4-1,TRBJ2-3,13,NA,CASSQQQEDTQYF,TGCGCCAGCAGCCAACAACAGGAAGATACGCAGTATTTT
NA,TRBV7-2,TRBJ1-2,15,TRBD1,CASSLSGQENYGYTF,TGTGCCAGCAGCTTGTCGGGACAGGAAAACTATGGCTACACCTTC
NA,TRBV27,TRBJ1-4,20,NA,CASSLSYRPLVSATNEKLFF,TGTGCCAGCAGTTTATCCTACAGACCTCTTGTCTCCGCAACTAATGAAAAACTGTTTTTT
NA,TRBV28,TRBJ2-2,18,NA,CASSIGGAGAGVTGELFF,TGTGCCAGCAGTATCGGAGGGGCGGGGGCGGGCGTCACCGGGGAGCTGTTTTTT
NA,TRBV5-1,TRBJ2-5,15,TRBD1,CASSLRTGGWETQYF,TGCGCCAGCAGCCTACGGACAGGGGGCTGGGAGACCCAGTACTTC
NA,TRBV7-8,TRBJ1-3,16,TRBD1,CASSLGDRGTGNTIYF,TGTGCCAGCAGCTTAGGAGACAGGGGAACCGGAAACACCATATATTTT
NA,TRBV7-3,TRBJ2-2,13,NA,CASSLAPWGELFF,TGTGCCAGCAGCTTAGCGCCTTGGGGGGAGCTGTTTTTT
NA,TRBV7-7,TRBJ2-3,15,TRBD2,CASSVGTSGTDTQYF,TGTGCTAGCAGCGTCGGGACTAGTGGTACAGATACGCAGTATTTT
NA,TRBV19,TRBJ1-6,16,TRBD1,CASSTLGQGLHSPLHF,TGTGCCAGTAGTACGCTGGGACAGGGTCTTCATTCACCCCTCCACTTT
NA,TRBV12-3/TRBV12-4,TRBJ1-6,12,NA,CASARSNSPLHF,TGTGCCAGTGCCAGGTCCAATTCACCCCTCCACTTT
NA,TRBV7-2,TRBJ1-1,15,NA,CASSIQGTTNTEAFF,TGTGCCAGCAGCATCCAGGGGACGACGAACACTGAAGCTTTCTTT
NA,TRBV4-3,TRBJ2-5,15,TRBD1,CASSQERQGVETQYF,TGCGCCAGCAGCCAAGAGCGCCAGGGGGTGGAGACCCAGTACTTC
NA,TRBV27,TRBJ2-3,15,TRBD1,CASSFGGQGAPSQYF,TGTGCCAGCAGTTTCGGCGGACAGGGGGCTCCTTCGCAGTATTTT
NA,TRBV4-2,TRBJ2-7,16,NA,CASSRGGGGWTYEQYF,TGTGCCAGCAGCCGTGGAGGGGGCGGGTGGACCTACGAGCAGTACTTC
NA,TRBV19,TRBJ2-7,14,TRBD2,CASSGTSASYEQYF,TGTGCCAGTAGTGGGACTAGCGCCTCCTACGAGCAGTACTTC
NA,TRBV2,TRBJ1-3,15,TRBD1,CASKTGSNGGNTIYF,TGTGCCAGCAAGACAGGGTCGAACGGTGGAAACACCATATATTTT
few,TRBV27,TRBJ2-3,16,NA,CASRLHSLSSTDTQYF,TGTGCCAGCAGGCTCCACAGTTTATCTAGCACAGATACGCAGTATTTT
NA,TRBV4-2,TRBJ1-2,14,NA,CASRQTGDPFGYTF,TGTGCCAGCAGGCAAACAGGTGATCCTTTTGGCTACACCTTC
NA,TRBV6-1,TRBJ2-6,18,TRBD1,CASSGLGQGLWGANVLTF,TGTGCCAGCAGTGGACTCGGACAGGGGCTATGGGGGGCCAACGTCCTGACTTTC
few,TRBV28,TRBJ2-7,15,TRBD2,CASSLSGRISDEQYF,TGTGCCAGCAGTCTTAGCGGGAGGATATCTGACGAGCAGTACTTC
NA,TRBV28,TRBJ1-1,14,NA,CASRVRGGWTEAFF,TGTGCCAGCAGAGTACGGGGAGGGTGGACTGAAGCTTTCTTT
NA,TRBV3-1/TRBV3-2,TRBJ2-3,16,TRBD2,CASSPSWGGSTDTQYF,TGTGCCAGCAGCCCTTCCTGGGGGGGGAGCACAGATACGCAGTATTTT
once,TRBV11-2,TRBJ2-1,13,NA,CASSWTDYNEQFF,TGTGCCAGCAGCTGGACAGATTACAATGAGCAGTTCTTC
NA,TRBV7-3,TRBJ2-3,17,TRBD2,CASSPYPSGGAGDTQYF,TGTGCCAGCAGCCCTTATCCAAGCGGGGGGGCAGGAGATACGCAGTATTTT
NA,TRBV7-9,TRBJ1-1,16,NA,CASSPPEGGWNTEAFF,TGTGCCAGCAGCCCTCCGGAGGGGGGGTGGAACACTGAAGCTTTCTTT
once,TRBV7-9,TRBJ2-7,15,TRBD2,CASSLLAGREGEQYF,TGTGCCAGCAGCTTATTGGCCGGGAGGGAGGGCGAGCAGTACTTC
NA,TRBV7-6,TRBJ2-7,15,NA,CASSHSPGSSYEQYF,TGTGCCAGCAGCCACTCTCCCGGGAGCTCCTACGAGCAGTACTTC
few,TRBV4-2,TRBJ1-2,14,NA,CASSQGQTDYGYTF,TGTGCCAGCAGCCAAGGACAGACTGACTATGGCTACACCTTC
NA,TRBV10-1,TRBJ1-2,13,NA,CASSEVWSYGYTF,TGCGCCAGCAGTGAGGTATGGAGCTATGGCTACACCTTC
NA,TRBV30,TRBJ1-2,16,NA,CAWSLQWGRDHYGYTF,TGTGCCTGGAGTCTACAATGGGGCAGGGATCACTATGGCTACACCTTC
NA,TRBV5-1,TRBJ1-6,16,TRBD1,CASSLDKDRGRSPLHF,TGCGCCAGCAGCTTGGACAAAGACAGGGGACGTTCACCCCTCCACTTT
few,TRBV27,TRBJ1-2,13,NA,CASSLQGGYGYTF,TGTGCCAGCAGTTTGCAGGGCGGATATGGCTACACCTTC
once,TRBV27,TRBJ1-2,15,TRBD1,CASSPIGQGDYGYTF,TGTGCCAGCAGCCCTATCGGACAGGGGGACTATGGCTACACCTTC
NA,TRBV28,TRBJ1-1,13,NA,CASRIGWSTEAFF,TGTGCCAGCAGAATCGGGTGGAGCACTGAAGCTTTCTTT
NA,TRBV28,TRBJ1-3,16,NA,CASSPPGVLAGNTIYF,TGTGCCAGCAGTCCCCCGGGGGTTTTGGCTGGAAACACCATATATTTT
NA,TRBV7-2,TRBJ1-4,13,NA,CASKGPGSEKLFF,TGTGCCAGCAAAGGTCCGGGTTCCGAAAAACTGTTTTTT
NA,TRBV12-3/TRBV12-4,TRBJ2-5,12,NA,CASSLNYETQYF,TGTGCCAGCAGTTTAAATTATGAGACCCAGTACTTC
NA,TRBV10-3,TRBJ2-1,12,NA,CAISEGRDEQFF,TGTGCCATCAGTGAGGGGCGGGATGAGCAGTTCTTC
NA,TRBV7-9,TRBJ2-1,14,NA,CASSLVGKYNEQFF,TGTGCCAGCAGCTTAGTGGGCAAGTACAATGAGCAGTTCTTC
NA,TRBV7-2,TRBJ1-2,16,TRBD1,CASSASGTGVHYGYTF,TGTGCCAGCAGCGCCTCCGGGACAGGTGTCCACTATGGCTACACCTTC
NA,TRBV29-1,TRBJ2-5,13,NA,CSAAYRVYETQYF,TGCAGCGCGGCCTACAGGGTCTACGAGACCCAGTACTTC
NA,TRBV9,TRBJ2-5,15,TRBD2,CASSLRSGSQETQYF,TGTGCCAGCAGCCTAAGGAGCGGGAGCCAAGAGACCCAGTACTTC
NA,TRBV5-1,TRBJ1-2,14,NA,CASSGGAPNYGYTF,TGCGCCAGCAGCGGGGGGGCCCCTAACTATGGCTACACCTTC
NA,TRBV6-2/TRBV6-3,TRBJ2-7,15,NA,CASSRTGGVVDEQYF,TGTGCCAGCAGTAGGACTGGCGGGGTGGTCGACGAGCAGTACTTC
NA,TRBV19,TRBJ1-5,19,NA,CASSEPGTSEIHSNQPQHF,TGTGCCAGTTCAGAACCCGGGACATCGGAAATCCATAGCAATCAGCCCCAGCATTTT